Below are 25 T cell receptor beta chains sequenced from a single sample in a study of T cell responses to AZD1222 COVID-19 vaccine. TCRdb's table, derived via immunoSEQ multiplex PCR, lists solely in-frame clones and lacks some. The table lists over 100,000 clones, roughly 90% of them singletons. Source: peripheral blood, taken on day 0 of AZD1222 vaccination. The receptors shown here come from an adult in good health.

The chain joins TRBV29-1 to TRBJ2-1, with 8 bases fitting TRBD2. The length of the CDR3 is 15 residues. V was clipped by 4 bases and J by 3 bases; unmatched bases: 8. Looked up from germline, CDR1 is SQVTM and CDR2 is ANQGSEA. CDR3 sequence (DNA): TGCAGCGTTGTCCATACCGGGACTAGCTACAATGAGCAGTTCTTC. It is translated as CSVVHTGTSYNEQFF.

The chain recombines TRBV7-2 with TRBJ1-5; the D gene is possibly TRBD1 (5 bases). Germline V gives CDR1 SGHTA, CDR2 FQGNSA. V lost 5 bases, J lost 1 base, and 15 bases lay in between. This CDR3 has 16 amino acids. This CDR3 reads CASSPRGGGSNQPQHF. The CDR3 DNA reads TGTGCCAGCAGCCCTCGCGGGGGGGGGAGCAATCAGCCCCAGCATTTT.

The V and J genes are TRBV30 and TRBJ2-5, with TRBD1 identical over 9 bases. Germline values: CDR1 GTSNPN, CDR2 SVGIG (reference sequence). This CDR3 comprises 15 residues. V trimming: 4 bases; J trimming: 5 bases; junction bases outside the gene matches: 11. For the CDR3, the DNA is TGTGCCTGGAAGACGGACAGGGGTGCTTGGGAGACCCAGTACTTC. Translated, it gives CAWKTDRGAWETQYF.

The CDR3 nucleotides read TGTGCCAGCAGTTTGATAGGAAGGAACACTGAAGCTTTCTTT. Translation gives CASSLIGRNTEAFF. The V and J genes are TRBV27 and TRBJ1-1; D is uncertain. The V end was cut by 3 bases, the J end by 1 base, with 9 bases between. The CDR3 is 14 residues long. Germline loops: CDR1 MNHEY, CDR2 SMNVEV (reference sequence).

The chain is built from TRBV6-5 and TRBJ1-1; D ambiguous. The CDR3 runs 16 residues. Germline values: CDR1 MNHEY, CDR2 SVGAGI. Trimming left V 2 bases short and J 1 base short, with 14 bases between. In nucleotides, the CDR3 is TGTGCCAGCAGTTACGCCTACACCAGCGCGAACACTGAAGCTTTCTTT. Translating it yields CASSYAYTSANTEAFF.

The V and J genes are TRBV6-6 and TRBJ2-5; either TRBD1 or TRBD2 may supply D (5 bases each). This CDR3 is 13 amino acids long. The V end lost 4 bases, the J end lost 7 bases, and 13 bases lay between the germline ends. The germline CDR1 and CDR2 sequences are MNHNY and SVGAGI (reference sequence). The CDR3 DNA reads TGTGCCAGCAGTTCGCAGGGACGGGGGACCCAGTACTTC. This gives the protein CASSSQGRGTQYF.

V and J are TRBV5-5 and TRBJ1-1, with a tentative D call TRBD1 (5 bases). The CDR3 extends over 16 amino acids. Germline CDR1 reads SGHKS; CDR2 reads YYEKEE (reference sequence). V shed 0 bases and J shed 1 base, with 13 bases lying between them. DNA of the CDR3: TGTGCCAGCAGCTTGGATTTTGCGGGGACGAACACTGAAGCTTTCTTT. The encoded protein is CASSLDFAGTNTEAFF.

This chain uses TRBV6-5 with TRBJ1-1, with 7 nucleotides matching TRBD1. Per germline, CDR1 MNHEY and CDR2 SVGAGI. J gave up 2 bases and V 6 bases, and 6 bases lay outside the gene matches. The CDR3 loop spans 14 amino acids. For the CDR3, the DNA is TGTGCCAGCAGGTCTACAGGGGTTAACACTGAAGCTTTCTTT. Protein sequence: CASRSTGVNTEAFF.

The chain carries TRBV6-5 and TRBJ2-1; 10 nucleotides agree with TRBD1. This CDR3 is 14 amino acids long. Germline CDR1 is MNHEY and CDR2 is SVGAGI. V shed 5 bases, J shed 6 bases, and the junction held 4 bases outside the gene matches. CDR3 nucleotide sequence: TGTGCCAGCAGTAGGACAGGGGGTAGCAATGAGCAGTTCTTC. This gives the protein CASSRTGGSNEQFF.

The chain combines TRBV19 with TRBJ2-3; the D call may be TRBD1 or TRBD2 (6 bases each). The V end lost 10 bases, the J end lost 8 bases, and 16 bases lay between the germline ends. The CDR3 length is 12 residues. The germline gives CDR1 LNHDA, CDR2 SQIVND (reference sequence). This CDR3 reads CAKGGAACTQYF. The CDR3 region has the DNA TGTGCCAAGGGGGGCGCTGCCTGTACGCAGTATTTT.

CDR3 sequence (DNA): TGTGCCAGCAGCTTAAGTTGGGGGAATAAAGGCTACACCTTC. It encodes CASSLSWGNKGYTF. The chain uses TRBV7-9 and TRBJ1-2; D perhaps matches TRBD1 (5 bases). Germline CDR1 reads SEHNR; CDR2 reads FQNEAQ (reference sequence). The CDR3 has 14 residues. Between the trimmed V and J ends, which lost 2 bases and 8 bases, there was a span of 15 bases.

The gene calls are TRBV6-5 and TRBJ1-5; tentatively, D is TRBD1 (6 bases). V lost 8 bases to trimming and J lost 0 bases, with 8 bases between them. CDR1 and CDR2 from the germline V gene are MNHEY and SVGAGI. The CDR3 covers 13 residues. The chain's CDR3 is CASGGPSNQPQHF. CDR3 nucleotides: TGTGCCAGCGGGGGGCCTAGCAATCAGCCCCAGCATTTT.

V usage is TRBV7-9 and J usage is TRBJ1-1, with D unresolved. CDR3 length: 12 amino acids. Germline-derived CDR1 and CDR2 are SEHNR and FQNEAQ (reference sequence). Trimming pared 1 base from V and 0 bases from J, leaving 0 bases between. This CDR3 reads CASSLVNTEAFF. CDR3 DNA: TGTGCCAGCAGCTTAGTGAACACTGAAGCTTTCTTT.

J is TRBJ1-4 and V is TRBV21-1; the listed D gene, TRBD1, was not tested against the DNA. TRBV21-1 is a listed pseudogene. The CDR3 consists of 12 residues. This CDR3 is CASGPLGEKLFF. CDR3 nucleotide sequence: TGTGCCAGCGGCCCCCTTGGTGAAAAACTGTTTTTT.

This rearrangement joins TRBV28 to TRBJ1-3; D uncertain. The V gene's germline CDR1 is MDHEN and CDR2 SYDVKM. Deletions cut 6 bases from V and 3 bases from J, with 6 bases between. CDR3 length: 12 residues. The chain's CDR3 is CASRRFGNTIYF. Here the CDR3 DNA reads TGTGCCAGCAGGAGGTTTGGAAACACCATATATTTT. The variable domain in full, completed from reference TRBV28 and TRBJ1-3, reads DVKVTQSSRYLVKRTGEKVFLECVQDMDHENMFWYRQDPGLGLRLIYFSYDVKMKEKGDIPEGYSVSREKKERFSLILESASTNQTSMYLCASRRFGNTIYFGEGSWLTVV.

In its sample, this clone was seen once. V and J are TRBV6-4 and TRBJ2-6, with D uncertain. Germline assignment: CDR1 MRHNA and CDR2 SNTAGT. Trimming cost V 7 bases and J 4 bases, with 14 bases left between them. The CDR3 is made up of 15 amino acids. The CDR3 nucleotides are TGTGCCAGCATTGGTCTACTCGGGGGGGCCAACGTCCTGACTTTC. It translates to CASIGLLGGANVLTF.

In its sample, this clone was seen once. The gene calls are TRBV27 and TRBJ2-1; D unclear. V shed 8 bases and J shed 2 bases, with 4 bases lying between them. Germline V gene data show CDR1 as MNHEY and CDR2 as SMNVEV (reference sequence). The CDR3 has 11 amino acids. CDR3 bases: TGTGCCAGCGCAGCCTACAATGAGCAGTTCTTC. It yields the protein CASAAYNEQFF.

The CDR3 DNA reads TGTGCCAGCTCAGCTAACCAGGGGGTCTCTGGAAACACCATATATTTT. Translated, it gives CASSANQGVSGNTIYF. This rearrangement joins TRBV18 to TRBJ1-3; TRBD1 matches 7 bases. Germline V lookup: CDR1 KGHSH, CDR2 LQKENI. Trimming cost V 5 bases and J 0 bases; bases outside gene matches: 7. The CDR3 consists of 16 residues.

The chain joins TRBV18 to TRBJ2-7; 10 bases fit TRBD2. This CDR3 has 16 amino acids. Trimming cost V 0 bases and J 5 bases; bases outside gene matches: 7. From germline, CDR1 is KGHSH and CDR2 LQKENI. The CDR3 here is CASSPPASGGIDEQYF. As DNA, the CDR3 is TGTGCCAGCTCACCACCGGCTAGCGGGGGAATTGACGAGCAGTACTTC.

This chain uses TRBV5-4 with TRBJ1-4, with TRBD1 identical over 8 bases. This CDR3 comprises 17 residues. Germline assignment: CDR1 SGHNT and CDR2 YYREEE (reference sequence). The V and J ends lost 2 bases and 3 bases, in that order; junction bases with no gene match: 9. The CDR3 nucleotides are TGTGCCAGCAGCTTAGGTCCAGGGGGCATCTCTAATGAAAAACTGTTTTTT. Translation: CASSLGPGGISNEKLFF. The full variable domain, in which reference TRBV5-4 and TRBJ1-4 provide the parts outside the CDR3, is ETGVTQSPTHLIKTRGQQVTLRCSSQSGHNTVSWYQQALGQGPQFIFQYYREEENGRGNFPPRFSGLQFPNYSSELNVNALELDDSALYLCASSLGPGGISNEKLFFGSGTQLSVL.

The rearrangement uses TRBV13 and TRBJ1-2; 8 nucleotides line up with TRBD1. The junction had 5 bases not matched to a gene; V was cut back by 4 bases and J by 1 base. From germline, CDR1 is PRHDT and CDR2 FYEKMQ (reference sequence). The CDR3 has 15 amino acids. This chain's CDR3 is CASSSGQGLNYGYTF. The CDR3, as DNA: TGTGCCAGCAGCTCTGGACAGGGCCTTAACTATGGCTACACCTTC.

This rearrangement joins TRBV3-1 (or the pseudogene TRBV3-2) to TRBJ2-1; 8 bases map to TRBD2. The CDR3 contains 14 residues. The germline V gene encodes CDR1 LGHDT and CDR2 YNNKEL (reference sequence). The J segment lost 9 bases and the V segment lost 0 bases, leaving 4 bases of the junction unmatched. Here the CDR3 reads CASSQDTGGAEQFF. The CDR3 DNA is TGTGCCAGCAGCCAAGATACGGGGGGGGCTGAGCAGTTCTTC.

This chain joins TRBV7-8 and TRBJ2-7, with TRBD1 matching 7 bases. The CDR3 totals 13 residues. V lost 5 bases to trimming and J lost 2 bases; unmatched junction nucleotides: 3. Germline lookup yields CDR1 SGHVS and CDR2 FQNEAQ. The CDR3 spells CASSRTGAYEQYF. The DNA of the CDR3 is TGTGCCAGCAGCAGGACAGGAGCCTACGAGCAGTACTTC.

This chain links TRBV3-1 (or the pseudogene TRBV3-2) with TRBJ1-1; D remains unclear. The CDR3 loop spans 14 amino acids. V gave up 0 bases and J gave up 2 bases, with 7 bases separating them. Germline V gene data show CDR1 as LGHDT and CDR2 as YNNKEL (reference sequence). CDR3: CASSQEQRNTEAFF. The CDR3 DNA sequence: TGTGCCAGCAGCCAAGAACAGAGAAACACTGAAGCTTTCTTT.

V gene TRBV4-2 combines with J gene TRBJ1-4, with a possible D match to TRBD1 (6 bases). V was shortened by 4 bases and J by 0 bases, with 12 bases between the two germline ends. The germline gives CDR1 LGHNA, CDR2 YNFKEQ. This CDR3 is built from 16 residues. CDR3 DNA: TGTGCCAGCAGCCCGCGGACAGCCACAACTAATGAAAAACTGTTTTTT. It yields the protein CASSPRTATTNEKLFF.